This T cell receptor beta chain comes out of a study of memory CD8 T cells in hepatitis C reinfection. Study background: Samples at peak reinfection came 3 to 8 weeks post-detection. Study-level points and caveats: Four to six donors were too few for definitive public clonotype conclusions.

The CDR3 totals 16 residues. V lost 1 base, J lost 8 bases, and 11 bases stayed unmatched. Per the germline V gene, CDR1 is LGHNA and CDR2 is YSLEER. Sequencing used immunoSEQ multiplex PCR; TCRdb keeps in-frame clones, though not all of them. This repertoire shows some 40,000 clones, roughly 90% found once; its top ten account for about 1.3%. As to time point: peak reinfection, 3 to 8 weeks after reinfection detection. No in vitro expansion preceded TCR sequencing of the sorted cells. Total naive CD8 T cells were sorted as viable CD3+ CD8+ CD45RO- cells from two donors. A remark on this clone: Its antigen remains unidentified.

The receptor's source is a man younger than 35 with hepatitis C virus infection. This chain joins TRBV4-3 and TRBJ2-1; 7 bases fit TRBD1. Sample: naive CD8+ T cells sorted from blood. The CDR3 spells CASSQARGPPLDEQFF. For the CDR3, the DNA is TGCGCCAGCAGCCAAGCGAGGGGGCCCCCTTTGGATGAGCAGTTCTTC.